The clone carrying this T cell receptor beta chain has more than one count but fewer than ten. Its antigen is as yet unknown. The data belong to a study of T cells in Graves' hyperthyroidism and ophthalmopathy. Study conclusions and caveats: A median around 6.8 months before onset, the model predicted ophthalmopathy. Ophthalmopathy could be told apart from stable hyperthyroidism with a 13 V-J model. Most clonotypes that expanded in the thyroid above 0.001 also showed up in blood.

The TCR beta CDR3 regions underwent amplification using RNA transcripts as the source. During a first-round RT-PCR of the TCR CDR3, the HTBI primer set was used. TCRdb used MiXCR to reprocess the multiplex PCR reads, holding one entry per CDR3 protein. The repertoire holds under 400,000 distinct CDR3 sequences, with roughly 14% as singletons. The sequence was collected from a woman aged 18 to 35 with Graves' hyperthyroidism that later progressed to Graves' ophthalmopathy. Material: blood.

CDR3: CASSDREGGYSNQPQHF. CDR3 in DNA: TGTGCCAGCAGTGACAGGGAGGGTGGGTATAGCAATCAGCCCCAGCATTTT. The chain recombines TRBV28 with TRBJ1-5; 7 bases fit TRBD1. The germline CDR1 and CDR2 sequences are MDHEN and SYDVKM. CDR3 length: 17 residues. J lost 0 bases, V lost 5 bases, and 10 bases had no gene match.